The following is a T cell receptor (beta chain) sequence with its context. The clone's antigen remains unknown. No base quality information exists; no much larger clone differs at one position. CDR1 and CDR2 were assigned from the germline V gene as SGHTA and FQGNSA. The CDR3 has 14 amino acids, counting the end cysteine and phenylalanine. The retained sequence is limited to the CDR3, 42 bases, with the frame set at the first base. V loses 5 bases, J loses 0 bases, and the germline ends lie 8 bases apart. TCRbeta CDR3 regions were amplified from genomic DNA using the immunoSEQ Assay, a bias-controlled multiplex PCR. The original pipeline was this. The number of nucleated cells in each sample was estimated from the amplification of reference gene primers within the assay. To quantify the absolute abundance of each unique TCRbeta CDR3 rearrangement, sequence reads were collapsed and filtered. Productive Simpson clonality was computed per sample as the square root of Simpson's diversity index over productive rearrangements. TCRdb limited this immuneACCESS table to in-frame rearrangements with V and J called. A share of clones is missing; checked studies link under half to unresolved V genes, and the rest is unexplained. The V and J calls and clone size come from that table; D and trimming were worked out from the DNA. The sample records roughly 200,000 clones, 70% to 90% of which are singletons. The top ten clones comprise about 3% of the sample.

These data are taken from a study of blood T cell repertoires in COVID-19 (dated by TCRdb to 2018 to 2021). With respect to the entire study: Collaborator samples came from the United States, Italy and Spain and covered acute and convalescent phases of COVID-19. The material from the prospective study consisted of cDNA or gDNA derived from T cells, B-cell-depleted T cells, or PBMCs. The dataset comprised deeply sampled blood TCRbeta repertoires from subjects exposed to, actively infected with, or recovered from COVID-19. The repertoires were released in a freely available public database intended as a resource for research on the immune response to SARS-CoV-2. Samples were obtained from the ongoing ImmuneRACE study (first 160 participants) and from over 1,000 subjects provided by 6 global collaborators. A de-identified subject ID, COVID-19 status, age in years and sex were almost always included in the sample metadata. HLA class I and class II types, where available, came from metadata supplied by the sample provider rather than from assay-based typing. Overall study results and their limits: The amount of clinical and demographic metadata varied by source and participant and was provided uncurated.

The collaborating institutions used their own protocols to collect whole blood in K2EDTA tubes. For TCRbeta analysis, collaborators shipped samples in one of three forms: frozen whole blood, isolated PBMCs, or DNA extracted from either of those sample types. Sequences were obtained from peripheral blood. The TCR originated in a man between 35 and 55 years old with active or convalescent COVID-19. The chain was built from TRBV7-2 and TRBJ1-3, with no confidently assigned D gene. The sequenced DNA: TGTGCCAGCAGCAAAGTGAGCTCTGGAAACACCATATATTTT. It translates to CASSKVSSGNTIYF.